This T cell receptor beta chain originates from a study of blood T cell repertoires in COVID-19. Study processing details: It was from reference gene primer amplification that nucleated cell counts were estimated. Using immunoSEQ multiplex PCR, the repertoire was profiled, and TCRdb retains in-frame clones only, with some absent. Clonal size and the V and J genes are those of that table, whereas D and trimming came from the DNA. Of around 42,000 clones in the sample, about four fifths are singletons; the top ten hold 2.6%. CDR3 size: 14 residues. V trimming: 1 base; J trimming: 6 bases; junction bases outside the gene matches: 5. CDR1 is MGHRA and CDR2 is YSYEKL in the germline V gene.

Sample: peripheral blood. This sequence originates from a woman aged 55-75 years with acute or convalescent COVID-19. The chain has TRBV4-1 and TRBJ1-1; TRBD1 matches 7 bases. The CDR3 DNA reads as TGCGCCAGCAGCCAAGCGACAGGGTGGCCTGAAGCTTTCTTT. As protein: CASSQATGWPEAFF.